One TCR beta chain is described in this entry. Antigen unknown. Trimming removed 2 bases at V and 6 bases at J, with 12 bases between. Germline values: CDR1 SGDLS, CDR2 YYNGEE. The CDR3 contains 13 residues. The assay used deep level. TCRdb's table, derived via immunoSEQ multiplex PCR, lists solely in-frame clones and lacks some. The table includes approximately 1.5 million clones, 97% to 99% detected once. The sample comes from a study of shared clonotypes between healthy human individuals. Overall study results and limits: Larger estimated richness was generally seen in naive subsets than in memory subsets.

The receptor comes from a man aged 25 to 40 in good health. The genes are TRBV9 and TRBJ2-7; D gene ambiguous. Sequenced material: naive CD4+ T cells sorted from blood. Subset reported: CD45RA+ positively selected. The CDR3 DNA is TGTGCCAGCAGCGTGGTACCCGAATCCGAGCAGTACTTC. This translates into CASSVVPESEQYF.